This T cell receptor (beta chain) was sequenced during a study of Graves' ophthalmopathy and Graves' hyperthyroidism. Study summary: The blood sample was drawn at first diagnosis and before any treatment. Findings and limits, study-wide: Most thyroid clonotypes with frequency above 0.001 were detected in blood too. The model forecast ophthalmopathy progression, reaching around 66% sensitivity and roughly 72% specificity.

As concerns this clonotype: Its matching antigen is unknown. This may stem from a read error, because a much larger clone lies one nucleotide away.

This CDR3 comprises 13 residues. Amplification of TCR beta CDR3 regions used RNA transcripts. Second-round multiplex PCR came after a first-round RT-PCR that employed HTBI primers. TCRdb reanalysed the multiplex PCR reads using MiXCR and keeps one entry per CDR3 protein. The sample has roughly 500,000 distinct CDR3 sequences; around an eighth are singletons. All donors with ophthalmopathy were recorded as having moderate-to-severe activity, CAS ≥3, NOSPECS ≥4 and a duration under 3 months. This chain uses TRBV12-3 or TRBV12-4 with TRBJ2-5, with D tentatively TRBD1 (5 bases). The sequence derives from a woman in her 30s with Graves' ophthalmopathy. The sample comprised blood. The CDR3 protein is CASSLGTKETKYF. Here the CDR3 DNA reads TGTGCCAGCAGTTTAGGGACAAAAGAGACCAAGTACTTC.